The rows below give T cell receptor beta chains drawn from one sample of a study of radiation and T cells in renal cell carcinoma. Profiled with immunoSEQ multiplex PCR; TCRdb holds only in-frame clones, not every one. Among about 88,000 clones listed, approximately 86% were seen once. This material consisted of blood, taken from a patient whose treatment included radiotherapy and nephrectomy. All receptors derive from a middle-aged man with renal cell carcinoma. CDR3s include the opening cysteine and the closing phenylalanine or tryptophan. The D gene is left open where the match is weak. Clone size is shown for a subset of rows, as once, few, many or a class of expanded clone.

V,J,D,length,size,CDR3,DNA
TRBV5-4,TRBJ2-3,-,14,-,CASSHSTSTDTQYF,TGTGCCAGCAGCCACAGTACTAGCACAGATACGCAGTATTTT
TRBV9,TRBJ1-2,-,14,once,CASSSRTANYGYTF,TGTGCCAGCAGCTCCCGGACTGCTAACTATGGCTACACCTTC
TRBV2,TRBJ2-7,-,12,-,CASSVDIYEQYF,TGTGCCAGCAGTGTTGACATCTACGAGCAGTACTTC
TRBV11-1,TRBJ1-2,TRBD1,13,-,CASSRDREGGYTF,TGTGCCAGCAGCCGCGACAGGGAGGGCGGCTACACCTTC
TRBV7-9,TRBJ2-7,TRBD2,13,-,CASTLAATDEQYF,TGTGCCAGCACACTAGCGGCAACGGACGAGCAGTACTTC
TRBV5-1,TRBJ1-1,TRBD1,15,-,CASSFGTGEGTEAFF,TGCGCCAGCAGCTTTGGGACAGGGGAGGGCACTGAAGCTTTCTTT
TRBV9,TRBJ2-5,TRBD1,18,-,CASSGREKEGQAYETQYF,TGTGCCAGCAGCGGACGAGAAAAAGAAGGACAGGCTTACGAGACCCAGTACTTC
TRBV29-1,TRBJ1-4,-,13,-,CSVRHAGGEKLFF,TGCAGCGTTCGTCACGCGGGCGGTGAAAAACTGTTTTTT
TRBV5-1,TRBJ2-1,-,13,-,CASSLRITNEQFF,TGCGCCAGCAGCTTAAGAATAACCAATGAGCAGTTCTTC
TRBV5-1,TRBJ1-1,-,14,-,CASSLFSLNTEAFF,TGCGCCAGCAGCTTGTTTTCCCTGAACACTGAAGCTTTCTTT
TRBV10-3,TRBJ2-5,-,12,-,CAISPGEETQYF,TGTGCCATCAGTCCGGGAGAAGAGACCCAGTACTTC
TRBV27,TRBJ1-5,-,13,-,CASSLGYYQPQHF,TGTGCCAGCAGTTTAGGTTATTATCAGCCCCAGCATTTT
TRBV2,TRBJ2-1,TRBD1,16,-,CASSEQGTGVGDEQFF,TGTGCCAGCAGTGAACAAGGGACAGGGGTAGGCGATGAGCAGTTCTTC
TRBV5-1,TRBJ1-1,TRBD1,13,-,CASSRDSRAEAFF,TGCGCCAGCAGCCGGGACAGCCGTGCGGAAGCTTTCTTT
TRBV7-9,TRBJ2-2,-,12,-,CASSSMYRELFF,TGTGCCAGCAGCTCCATGTACCGGGAGCTGTTTTTT
TRBV19,TRBJ2-2,-,14,-,CATPEQGNTGELFF,TGTGCCACTCCGGAACAGGGAAACACCGGGGAGCTGTTTTTT
TRBV2,TRBJ2-3,TRBD1,13,-,CASTRDRIDTQYF,TGTGCCAGCACCCGGGACAGGATCGATACGCAGTATTTT
TRBV11-1,TRBJ1-2,-,11,-,CASSSRGGYTF,TGTGCCAGCAGCTCCCGCGGTGGCTACACCTTC
TRBV27,TRBJ2-7,TRBD1,14,-,CASSLWDRASEQYF,TGTGCCAGCAGTTTATGGGACAGGGCCTCCGAGCAGTACTTC
TRBV6-5,TRBJ2-7,-,14,-,CASYGQRPTYEQYF,TGTGCCAGTTACGGACAGCGACCAACCTACGAGCAGTACTTC
TRBV11-3,TRBJ2-1,-,13,-,CASSWGEYNEQFF,TGTGCCAGCAGCTGGGGCGAGTACAATGAGCAGTTCTTC
TRBV7-8,TRBJ2-5,TRBD1,16,-,CASSLDRTGGRETQYF,TGTGCCAGCAGCTTAGATAGGACAGGGGGAAGAGAGACCCAGTACTTC
TRBV9,TRBJ2-6,TRBD2,18,-,CASSVGAGESSGANVLTF,TGTGCCAGCAGCGTAGGGGCGGGGGAGAGCTCTGGGGCCAACGTCCTGACTTTC
TRBV9,TRBJ2-5,TRBD1,15,-,CASSVVGTEEETQYF,TGTGCCAGCAGCGTAGTTGGGACAGAAGAAGAGACCCAGTACTTC
TRBV29-1,TRBJ1-1,TRBD1,13,-,CSVEPDRDTEAFF,TGCAGCGTTGAACCCGACAGGGACACTGAAGCTTTCTTT
TRBV4-2,TRBJ2-5,-,14,-,CASSREMSQETQYF,TGTGCCAGCAGCAGGGAAATGAGCCAAGAGACCCAGTACTTC
TRBV5-4,TRBJ2-5,-,14,-,CASSPRSGDETQYF,TGTGCCAGCAGCCCCCGGTCTGGGGACGAGACCCAGTACTTC
TRBV5-1,TRBJ1-6,TRBD1,17,-,CASSTWDRVMGNSPLHF,TGCGCCAGCAGCACGTGGGACAGGGTGATGGGGAATTCACCCCTCCACTTT
TRBV7-6,TRBJ2-7,-,14,-,CASSPGQADYEQYF,TGTGCCAGCAGCCCCGGGCAGGCGGACTACGAGCAGTACTTC
TRBV5-1,TRBJ2-5,TRBD2,15,-,CASSKTAGEGETQYF,TGCGCCAGCAGCAAGACTGCCGGGGAGGGGGAGACCCAGTACTTC
TRBV19,TRBJ1-2,-,14,-,CASSIGGPSYGYTF,TGTGCCAGTAGTATAGGGGGGCCTAGCTATGGCTACACCTTC
TRBV5-1,TRBJ1-1,-,14,-,CASSLEGMNTEAFF,TGCGCTAGCAGCTTGGAGGGGATGAACACTGAAGCTTTCTTT
TRBV6-6,TRBJ2-7,TRBD1,14,-,CASSYDDRGYEQYF,TGTGCCAGCAGTTACGACGACAGGGGCTACGAGCAGTACTTC
TRBV5-1,TRBJ1-1,TRBD1,15,once,CASSIQDRRGTEAFF,TGCGCCAGCAGCATTCAGGACAGGCGGGGGACCGAAGCTTTCTTT
TRBV18,TRBJ1-1,TRBD1,12,few,CASSRTGEATFF,TGTGCCAGCTCACGGACAGGGGAGGCAACTTTCTTT
TRBV28,TRBJ1-1,-,11,-,CASSLVQKAFF,TGTGCCAGCAGTTTAGTTCAGAAAGCTTTCTTT
TRBV11-2,TRBJ1-2,-,16,-,CASSPTRPGLDYGYTF,TGTGCCAGCAGCCCCACACGTCCGGGGTTGGACTATGGCTACACCTTC